Included here is one TCR beta chain sequence, with context. The CDR3 is made up of 17 amino acids. V lost 6 bases to trimming and J lost 2 bases, with 22 bases between them. The V gene's germline CDR1 is SNHLY and CDR2 FYNNEI. The entry originates in a study of early stage breast cancer tumors. Profiled with immunoSEQ multiplex PCR; TCRdb holds only in-frame clones, not every one. Of about 72,000 clones detected, roughly three quarters appear once; the ten largest clones hold 3.5%. This clonotype originated in a person in their sixties with breast cancer. Sequenced sample: blood. The chain couples TRBV2 to TRBJ2-5; a weak D match, TRBD2 (7 bases). The CDR3 here is CASRGGAIAFTQETQYF. The DNA for the CDR3 is TGTGCCAGCAGGGGGGGGGCGATCGCCTTTACACAAGAGACCCAGTACTTC.